The next 19 T cell receptor beta chains were all read from a single sample in a study of early T cells in non-severe SARS-CoV-2 infection. TCRdb fed the 5' RACE reads into MiXCR, producing one record per CDR3 protein. The sample lists around 81,000 distinct CDR3 sequences, about 14% occurring once. The sample was whole blood. The source of these receptors is an adult who was a healthcare worker with PCR-confirmed SARS-CoV-2 infection or an uninfected control (not recorded which).

The J gene is TRBJ2-3, the V gene TRBV5-1; D perhaps matches TRBD1 (5 bases). The CDR3 sequence is 13 residues long. With 4 bases removed from V and 4 bases from J, the gap between germline ends came to 10 bases. Germline CDR1 SGHRS, CDR2 YFSETQ. CDR3 DNA sequence: TGCGCCAGCAGCCCGACAGTGGCAGATACGCAGTATTTT. Translating gives CASSPTVADTQYF.

The genes are TRBV7-9 and TRBJ2-7; D remains ambiguous. Trimming took off 2 bases at V and 13 bases at J, with 18 bases between the two ends. CDR1 SEHNR and CDR2 FQNEAQ come from the germline V gene (reference sequence). This CDR3 has 13 amino acids. Here the CDR3 DNA reads TGTGCCAGCAGCTTAACCCAGCCAGACCCCTTATACTTC. It encodes CASSLTQPDPLYF.

This clonotype was detected only a few times. This chain connects TRBV9 to TRBJ1-6; a weak D match, TRBD1 (5 bases). The CDR3 runs 13 residues. Trimming shortened V by 2 bases and J by 10 bases, and 10 bases separated the two germline ends. Germline V gene sequence: CDR1 SGDLS, CDR2 YYNGEE. The CDR3 loop reads CASSVGRDSPLHF. The CDR3 DNA reads TGTGCCAGCAGCGTGGGCAGGGACTCACCCCTCCACTTT.

The chain combines TRBV2 with TRBJ1-2; no reliable D call. The length of the CDR3 is 13 residues. From germline, CDR1 is SNHLY and CDR2 FYNNEI. The ends were cut back, 6 bases at V and 4 bases at J, with 12 bases in the middle. In nucleotides, the CDR3 is TGTGCCAGCAGCATACAGTCTACCTATGGCTACACCTTC. Amino acid sequence: CASSIQSTYGYTF.

This clonotype was seen a few times. V gene TRBV11-2 combines with J gene TRBJ2-3, with 9 bases aligning to TRBD1. CDR1 is SGHAT, CDR2 FQNNGV, per germline. The CDR3 totals 17 residues. J gave up 2 bases and V 1 base, and 7 bases lay outside the gene matches. Here the CDR3 reads CASSLATGGGYTDTQYF. The CDR3, as DNA: TGTGCCAGCAGCTTAGCTACAGGGGGCGGGTACACAGATACGCAGTATTTT.

This chain links TRBV25-1 with TRBJ2-5; D is unresolved. The V gene lost 6 bases and the J gene lost 4 bases, with 9 bases spanning the gap. This CDR3 comprises 12 residues. From germline, CDR1 is MGHDK and CDR2 SYGVNS. CDR3 sequence reads: CASSNLRETQYF. CDR3 nucleotide sequence: TGTGCCAGCAGCAACCTACGAGAGACCCAGTACTTC.

This clonotype showed up many times. This CDR3 reads CASSLERGAYNEQFF. The CDR3 DNA is TGTGCCAGCAGCTTGGAGCGCGGAGCCTACAATGAGCAGTTCTTC. The chain joins TRBV5-6 to TRBJ2-1; no reliable D call. Deletions cut 0 bases from V and 2 bases from J, with 9 bases between. The V gene's germline CDR1 is SGHDT and CDR2 YYEEEE. The CDR3 runs to 15 residues.

This clonotype was found a few times. The V and J genes are TRBV27 and TRBJ1-1; D is ambiguous. With 4 bases removed from V and 0 bases from J, the gap between germline ends came to 15 bases. This CDR3 comprises 16 residues. Germline-derived CDR1 and CDR2 are MNHEY and SMNVEV (reference sequence). This CDR3 reads CASSSQQFFMNTEAFF. In DNA form, the CDR3 reads TGTGCCAGCAGTTCACAACAGTTTTTCATGAACACTGAAGCTTTCTTT.

This clonotype was observed a handful of times. This chain joins TRBV10-2 and TRBJ2-3, with 9 positions matching TRBD2. V gave up 3 bases and J gave up 6 bases; unmatched junction bases: 7. Looked up from germline, CDR1 is WSHSY and CDR2 is SAAADI. CDR3 length equals 15 residues. This chain's CDR3 is CASSEAGTSLDTQYF. The CDR3 coding sequence is TGCGCCAGCAGTGAAGCCGGGACTAGCTTGGATACGCAGTATTTT.

This chain connects TRBV11-3 to TRBJ2-2, with D unresolved. The V gene's germline CDR1 is SGHNT and CDR2 YENEEA. The CDR3 extends over 14 amino acids. The V end lost 8 bases, the J end lost 6 bases, and 16 bases lay between the germline ends. The CDR3 protein is CASRVASQAGELFF. Here the CDR3 DNA reads TGTGCCAGCCGGGTGGCTAGTCAAGCCGGGGAGCTGTTTTTT.

CDR3 residues: CASSLPGQGPQHF. The CDR3 DNA sequence: TGTGCCAGCAGCTTACCGGGACAGGGACCCCAGCATTTT. This chain uses TRBV7-9 with TRBJ1-5; 9 positions agree with TRBD1. CDR1 and CDR2 from the germline V gene are SEHNR and FQNEAQ (reference sequence). Trimming removed 2 bases from V and 10 bases from J; junction bases left unmatched: 3. CDR3 length: 13 residues.

There are a few counts of this clonotype. The chain links TRBV4-1 to TRBJ2-5; D is unresolved. V was trimmed by 0 bases and J by 1 base, leaving 15 bases between them. Germline CDR1 MGHRA, CDR2 YSYEKL. This CDR3 has 17 amino acids. The CDR3 DNA reads TGCGCCAGCAGCCAAGATCCGGTGGGCGGCATCCAAGAGACCCAGTACTTC. Translating it yields CASSQDPVGGIQETQYF.

The table lists this clonotype with a few counts. The V gene is TRBV27, the J gene TRBJ2-1, with 10 bases that match TRBD2. Germline lookup yields CDR1 MNHEY and CDR2 SMNVEV (reference sequence). There are 15 residues in the CDR3. The V gene end was trimmed by 7 bases and the J gene end by 5 bases; junction bases not matched to a gene: 8. The CDR3 loop is CASTGGTSGDNEQFF. The CDR3 DNA follows: TGTGCCAGCACCGGAGGAACTAGCGGGGACAATGAGCAGTTCTTC.

In this sample, this clonotype turned up a few times. This CDR3 reads CASSLFPVSSGTGYNEQFF. For the CDR3, the DNA is TGTGCCAGCAGCTTATTTCCCGTTTCGTCCGGGACAGGGTACAATGAGCAGTTCTTC. The rearrangement uses TRBV7-6 and TRBJ2-1, with 9 positions matching TRBD1. This CDR3 comprises 19 residues. Per the germline V gene, CDR1 is SGHVS and CDR2 is FNYEAQ. Trimming at V came to 2 bases and at J to 4 bases, leaving 15 bases not matched to a gene.

CDR3 bases: TGCAGCGTAGCCTCTCTTGGAGGGATCGGGAACACCATATATTTT. It specifies CSVASLGGIGNTIYF. The chain couples TRBV29-1 to TRBJ1-3; D not resolved. The CDR3 runs to 15 residues. Between the trimmed V and J ends, which lost 6 bases and 7 bases, there was a span of 22 bases. Germline loops: CDR1 SQVTM, CDR2 ANQGSEA.

This clonotype has only one observation. The gene calls are TRBV15 and TRBJ1-4; D is undetermined. This CDR3 comprises 18 residues. The V and J ends lost 0 bases and 0 bases respectively, with 14 bases between them. The germline V gene has CDR1 LNHNV and CDR2 YYDKDF (reference sequence). CDR3 coding DNA: TGTGCCACCAGCAGAGATAGAGATGTCCCTGCAACTAATGAAAAACTGTTTTTT. It is translated as CATSRDRDVPATNEKLFF.

This rearrangement joins TRBV13 to TRBJ1-1; unclear D gene. Trimming removed 6 bases from V and 4 bases from J, with 9 bases in between. CDR1 is PRHDT, CDR2 FYEKMQ, per germline (reference sequence). This CDR3 region has 12 residues. The CDR3 loop reads CASSRESTEAFF. The CDR3 bases are TGTGCCAGCAGTAGGGAAAGCACTGAAGCTTTCTTT.

The chain has TRBV5-1 and TRBJ1-1; D possibly corresponds to TRBD1 (5 bases). CDR1 and CDR2 (germline): SGHRS, YFSETQ. Trimming stripped 4 bases from V and 1 base from J, with 14 bases between. CDR3 length: 15 residues. CDR3 protein: CASSGRRGENTEAFF. The CDR3 DNA is TGCGCCAGCAGCGGGAGGAGGGGCGAGAACACTGAAGCTTTCTTT.

By share, this clonotype ranks as medium-sized. The gene calls are TRBV7-2 and TRBJ2-7, with D possibly being TRBD1 (5 bases). CDR1 is SGHTA and CDR2 is FQGNSA in the germline V gene. This CDR3 spans 13 amino acids. V lost 3 bases and J 2 bases, leaving 8 bases between the germline ends. CDR3 sequence: CASSLQGTYEQYF. For the CDR3, the DNA is TGTGCCAGCAGCTTGCAGGGTACCTACGAGCAGTACTTC.